This record looks at one T cell receptor beta chain sequence and its context. Its antigen remains unknown. The source of the sample is a study of identical twins. Study-level results: High-abundance cord blood beta clonotypes had fewer insertions; memory repertoires showed none.

cDNA carried unique molecular identifiers, and a universal primer site was added by template switching. TCRdb analysed the 5' RACE reads with MiXCR anew, one entry per CDR3 protein. The sample yields about 890,000 distinct CDR3 sequences, roughly an eighth seen once. Trimming removed 3 bases at V and 0 bases at J, with 7 bases between. CDR1 SQVTM and CDR2 ANQGSEA come from the germline V gene. The CDR3 totals 13 residues. These data are also associated with another study on yellow fever vaccine responses in identical twins.

The source of this sequence is a young woman in good health. Sequencing was carried out using PBMCs. This chain connects TRBV29-1 to TRBJ2-3, with D unresolved. The CDR3 loop reads CSVEAPSTDTQYF. The CDR3 nucleotides are TGCAGCGTTGAGGCCCCGAGCACAGATACGCAGTATTTT.